Below, 21 T cell receptor beta chains from the same sample are listed, as sequenced in a study of CD8 T cells in Susac syndrome. The RNA input was roughly 0.5 to 1 ug, and it was reverse transcribed with random hexamers. One entry per CDR3 protein, called by TCRdb with MiXCR from the immunoSEQ multiplex PCR reads. The data contain about 210,000 distinct CDR3 sequences, 85% to 95% of them singletons. The sample consisted of CD4+ T cells from PBMCs. The origin of the receptors is a human donor with Susac syndrome.

The chain combines TRBV30 with TRBJ1-4; 11 bases map to TRBD1. The CDR3 is 15 residues long. Trimming took 0 bases from V and 8 from J; bases not matched to a gene: 5. Germline lookup yields CDR1 GTSNPN and CDR2 SVGIG (reference sequence). CDR3 coding DNA: TGTGCCTGGAGTGTAGCGGACAGGGGGCGAGAAAAACTGTTTTTT. This translates into CAWSVADRGREKLFF.

The DNA for the CDR3 is TGTGCCAGCAGTCCCCGCGGGGGGGAATACCAAGAGACCCAGTACTTC. This encodes CASSPRGGEYQETQYF. The chain carries TRBV6-2 or TRBV6-3 and TRBJ2-5; 9 bases are shared with TRBD2. Trimming at V came to 5 bases and at J to 0 bases, leaving 7 bases not matched to a gene. Germline values: CDR1 MNHEY, CDR2 SVGEGT. The CDR3 sequence is 16 residues long.

The V call is TRBV3-1, the J call TRBJ2-7; tentative D call: TRBD2 (5 bases). The CDR3 loop spans 14 amino acids. Trimming stripped 4 bases from V and 0 bases from J, with 10 bases between. The V gene's germline CDR1 is LGHDT and CDR2 YNNKEL (reference sequence). CDR3 DNA sequence: TGTGCCAGCAGCCGGTCGAGCGGCTCCTACGAGCAGTACTTC. Translating gives CASSRSSGSYEQYF.

This clonotype was detected only once. The rearrangement joins TRBV19 to TRBJ2-1, with TRBD1 as a possible D gene (5 bases). The V end was cut by 1 base, the J end by 6 bases, with 10 bases between. Germline assignment: CDR1 LNHDA and CDR2 SQIVND (reference sequence). The CDR3 runs to 14 residues. CDR3 amino acids: CASSIALDSNEQFF. In DNA, the CDR3 is TGTGCCAGTAGTATAGCACTCGACAGCAATGAGCAGTTCTTC.

The rearrangement links TRBV20-1 to TRBJ1-4; D not resolved. Germline loops: CDR1 DFQATT, CDR2 SNEGSKA (reference sequence). The length of the CDR3 is 14 residues. V lost 5 bases to trimming and J lost 8 bases, with 18 bases between them. CDR3: CSASPLTGIEKLFF. In DNA form, the CDR3 reads TGCAGTGCTTCCCCCTTAACGGGCATAGAAAAACTGTTTTTT.

The count of this clonotype is one. The J gene is TRBJ2-1, the V gene TRBV7-2, with 7 bases that match TRBD1. The CDR3 is made up of 14 amino acids. The germline CDR1 and CDR2 sequences are SGHTA and FQGNSA. J was trimmed by 6 bases and V by 6 bases; bases with no gene match: 8. CDR3 bases: TGTGCCAGCAGTCCTCTAAGGGACAGCAATGAGCAGTTCTTC. It specifies CASSPLRDSNEQFF.

The chain links TRBV7-2 to TRBJ2-7; 9 bases match TRBD1. There are 15 residues in the CDR3. The V gene's germline CDR1 is SGHTA and CDR2 FQGNSA. The V and J ends lost 6 bases and 5 bases, in that order; junction bases with no gene match: 11. The CDR3 sequence: CASRSTRTGENEQYF. The CDR3 DNA follows: TGTGCCAGCAGATCTACCCGGACAGGGGAGAACGAGCAGTACTTC.

This clonotype was counted a single time. The chain carries TRBV6-6 and TRBJ1-1; 9 nucleotides match TRBD1. This CDR3 comprises 13 residues. Germline CDR1 and CDR2: MNHNY and SVGAGI (reference sequence). Trimming removed 4 bases from V and 7 bases from J; junction bases left unmatched: 4. In DNA form, the CDR3 reads TGTGCCAGCAGTTTACAGGGGGCAGGTGAAGCTTTCTTT. It codes for CASSLQGAGEAFF.

This chain links TRBV5-6 with TRBJ1-1, with D hard to call. Looked up from germline, CDR1 is SGHDT and CDR2 is YYEEEE. The CDR3 sequence is 19 residues long. Trimming took 0 bases from V and 0 from J, leaving 21 bases between them. This chain's CDR3 is CASSLAIRAGVYLNTEAFF. CDR3 DNA sequence: TGTGCCAGCAGCTTGGCGATACGGGCGGGAGTTTACTTGAACACTGAAGCTTTCTTT.

The gene calls are TRBV6-5 and TRBJ2-3, with 14 bases aligning to TRBD2. V lost 6 bases, J lost 4 bases, and 12 bases stayed unmatched. Per germline, CDR1 MNHEY and CDR2 SVGAGI. The CDR3 extends over 18 amino acids. In DNA, the CDR3 is TGTGCCAGCAGCTATCAGACTAGCGGGGGGGCCGGGGCAGATACGCAGTATTTT. This codes for CASSYQTSGGAGADTQYF.

J is TRBJ2-1 and V is TRBV9; TRBD2 matches at 8 bases. With V trimmed by 0 bases and J by 6 bases, 8 bases remained unmatched. Looked up from germline, CDR1 is SGDLS and CDR2 is YYNGEE. CDR3 length: 16 amino acids. The CDR3 is CASSVGTGGRINEQFF. As DNA, the CDR3 is TGTGCCAGCAGCGTAGGGACGGGGGGGCGAATCAATGAGCAGTTCTTC.

This clonotype was observed once. The chain uses TRBV3-1 and TRBJ2-5; 8 bases align to TRBD2. The V and J ends lost 0 bases and 3 bases, in that order; junction bases with no gene match: 6. This CDR3 comprises 16 residues. The germline CDR1 and CDR2 sequences are LGHDT and YNNKEL (reference sequence). The CDR3 reads CASSQDLAGGEETQYF. CDR3 nucleotide sequence: TGTGCCAGCAGCCAAGATCTGGCGGGGGGCGAAGAGACCCAGTACTTC.

This chain links TRBV6-2 or TRBV6-3 with TRBJ1-5; D not resolved. The CDR3 spans 16 residues. The V end was cut by 7 bases, the J end by 2 bases, with 18 bases between. Germline CDR1 is MNHEY and CDR2 is SVGEGT. The CDR3 DNA sequence: TGTGCCAGCAACGATCCCATCGTACACCGCAATCAGCCCCAGCATTTT. Translated: CASNDPIVHRNQPQHF.

The chain is built from TRBV4-3 and TRBJ2-5; 9 nucleotides match TRBD2. The V and J ends lost 5 bases and 3 bases, in that order; junction bases with no gene match: 13. The CDR3 contains 17 residues. The germline CDR1 and CDR2 sequences are LGHNA and YSLEER. As DNA, the CDR3 is TGCGCCAGCAGCGAACAGGCGGGGGGGCTGGGGGAAGAGACCCAGTACTTC. Translated, it gives CASSEQAGGLGEETQYF.

The rearrangement joins TRBV24-1 to TRBJ1-2, with TRBD1 as a possible D gene (5 bases). Trimming took 4 bases from V and 8 from J, leaving 16 bases between them. The CDR3 is 14 residues long. The germline gives CDR1 KGHDR, CDR2 SFDVKD. The CDR3 nucleotides are TGTGCCACCAGTGAACCCGACAGCCTCCGAGGCTACACCTTC. Translated, it gives CATSEPDSLRGYTF.

In the case of this clonotype: Relative to the germline gene, one junction end is altered; a read error may explain this. The chain links TRBV5-1 to TRBJ1-1; D remains unclear. Germline CDR1 and CDR2: SGHRS and YFSETQ. The CDR3 is made up of 13 amino acids. The CDR3 loop is CASSITVNTEAFF. Written as DNA, the CDR3 is TGCGCCAGCAGTATAACGGTGAACACTGAGGCTTTCTTT.

A single count supports this clonotype. The genes are TRBV13 and TRBJ2-1, with no clear D. CDR1 is PRHDT and CDR2 is FYEKMQ in the germline V gene (reference sequence). Between the trimmed V and J ends, which lost 0 bases and 8 bases, there was a span of 11 bases. The CDR3 has 14 residues. CDR3 residues: CASSLGVRLDEQFF. The CDR3, as DNA: TGTGCCAGCAGCTTAGGTGTCAGGCTCGATGAGCAGTTCTTC.

The gene calls are TRBV6-5 and TRBJ2-5, with TRBD1 matching 11 bases. This CDR3 region has 17 residues. Germline V gene data show CDR1 as MNHEY and CDR2 as SVGAGI. Unmatched junction bases numbered 10, after V lost 2 bases and J lost 5 bases. CDR3 DNA sequence: TGTGCCAGCAGTTACGCGCCGGGACAGGGGGTTTGGGAGACCCAGTACTTC. It is translated as CASSYAPGQGVWETQYF.

The chain carries TRBV5-5 and TRBJ2-5, with 8 nucleotides matching TRBD1. The length of the CDR3 is 14 residues. The V and J ends lost 4 bases and 3 bases, in that order; junction bases with no gene match: 5. Germline assignment: CDR1 SGHKS and CDR2 YYEKEE (reference sequence). The CDR3 DNA is TGTGCCAGCAGCAAAGGACAGGGAGAAGAGACCCAGTACTTC. This gives the protein CASSKGQGEETQYF.

DNA for the CDR3: TGTGCCAGCAGTTCTCAGGGAGGGATGGAGCAGTTCTTC. Its translation: CASSSQGGMEQFF. The chain is built from TRBV6-4 and TRBJ2-1, with TRBD2 identical over 7 bases. The CDR3 runs to 13 residues. V shed 5 bases, J shed 10 bases, and the junction held 8 bases outside the gene matches. In germline, CDR1 is MRHNA, CDR2 SNTAGT.

This chain links TRBV20-1 with TRBJ1-2, with D possibly being TRBD1 (5 bases). The germline CDR1 and CDR2 sequences are DFQATT and SNEGSKA (reference sequence). The CDR3 is 15 residues long. V was pared by 6 bases and J by 1 base, with 18 bases between. CDR3 loop: CSASPFPGRNYGYTF. CDR3 bases: TGCAGTGCATCGCCCTTCCCGGGACGTAACTATGGCTACACCTTC.